This record looks at one T cell receptor (beta chain) sequence and its context. Different DNA sequences within this sample yield the same CDR3. Study processing details: Researchers report that nucleated cell counts were estimated from reference gene primer amplification. The protocol was immunoSEQ multiplex PCR, while the TCRdb copy is restricted to in-frame clones and leaves out a portion. Clonal size and the V and J genes are those of that table, whereas D and trimming came from the DNA. The sample lists about 120,000 clones, about 79% seen once, with almost 4% in the top ten. This sample is part of a study of blood T cell repertoires in COVID-19. Whole-study context: COVID-19 samples collected from the United States, Italy and Spain covered acute and convalescent phases. Nucleic acid was either cDNA or gDNA, and it came from T cells, B-cell-depleted T cells, or PBMCs.

V lost 0 bases, J lost 2 bases, and 13 bases lay in between. Germline-derived CDR1 and CDR2 are LGHNA and YNFKEQ. CDR3 size: 16 residues. This chain uses TRBV4-2 with TRBJ1-2; unclear D gene. Sequenced: peripheral blood. This receptor was identified in a woman aged 80 or over with acute or convalescent COVID-19. CDR3 nucleotides: TGTGCCAGCAGCCAAGAGGGTTATAGAGGGAACTATGGCTACACCTTC. Translated, it gives CASSQEGYRGNYGYTF.